Listed below are T cell receptor beta chains from one sample, sequenced in a study of blood T cell repertoires in COVID-19. The method was immunoSEQ multiplex PCR; TCRdb's version includes in-frame clones alone and lacks a portion of them. The sample lists around 290,000 clones, 86% occurring once. The sequencing sample was made of PBMCs or T cells enriched from blood (not recorded which). The receptors were gathered from a woman between 18 and 30 years old who had recovered from COVID-19. Each CDR3 is given with its conserved first and last residue. A D gene is named only where the DNA matches it firmly. Only some rows state a clone size, as once, few, many or a class for expanded clones.

J | V | D | size | DNA | CDR3
TRBJ2-1 | TRBV5-1 | - | - | TGCGCCAGCAGCCCTGGACAGGGTCCGCGGGGGGAGCAGTTCTTC | CASSPGQGPRGEQFF
TRBJ1-1 | TRBV28 | - | - | TGTGCCAGCAGTTTATCCGTCACCAATTATCCCAGGCGAAACACTGAAGCTTTCTTT | CASSLSVTNYPRRNTEAFF
TRBJ1-1 | TRBV19 | TRBD1 | - | TGTGCCAGTAGTTTCGGGACAGGGGGCACTGAAGCTTTCTTT | CASSFGTGGTEAFF
TRBJ2-3 | TRBV7-7 | TRBD2 | - | TGTGCCAGCAGTCCTGGACTAGCGGGAGCCGGGTATACGCAGTATTTT | CASSPGLAGAGYTQYF
TRBJ2-7 | TRBV19 | - | - | TGTGCCAGTAGTGTCCTAGGGGGAGACCCGCTCTACGAGCAGTACTTC | CASSVLGGDPLYEQYF
TRBJ2-1 | TRBV7-9 | TRBD2 | - | TGTGCCAGCAGCTTAGTGGGCATTAGCGGGTACAATGAGCAGTTCTTC | CASSLVGISGYNEQFF
TRBJ2-7 | TRBV19 | - | - | TGTGCCAGTAGTATCCCTGGGGCGCACTACGAGCAGTACTTC | CASSIPGAHYEQYF
TRBJ2-7 | TRBV7-9 | - | - | TGTGCCAGCAGCGAAGGGGGCTACGAGCAGTACTTC | CASSEGGYEQYF
TRBJ2-2 | TRBV12-5 | - | - | TGTGCTAGTGGTTTTGGGCCGCCATCCACCGGGGAGCTGTTTTTT | CASGFGPPSTGELFF
TRBJ2-5 | TRBV3-1/TRBV3-2 | TRBD1 | - | TGTGCCAGCAGCCTGTTAGGGACAGAGTACCAAGAGACCCAGTACTTC | CASSLLGTEYQETQYF
TRBJ1-5 | TRBV6-1 | - | - | TGTGCCAGCAGTGACGGCGGCGGGTTCAATCAGCCCCAGCATTTT | CASSDGGGFNQPQHF
TRBJ1-5 | TRBV2 | - | - | TGTGCCAGCAGTGACGGGCCAAATTTATCGGGACATAGCAATCAGCCCCAGCATTTT | CASSDGPNLSGHSNQPQHF
TRBJ2-7 | TRBV27 | TRBD2 | - | TGTGCCAGCAGTTTGGCGGGGGGGCGGGACTACGAGCAGTACTTC | CASSLAGGRDYEQYF
TRBJ1-2 | TRBV18 | - | once | TGTGCCAGCTCACCACAGGATGGGGCACCCCTTAACTATGGCTACACCTTC | CASSPQDGAPLNYGYTF
TRBJ1-4 | TRBV2 | TRBD1 | few | TGTGCCAGCAGCCGCGACAGGGGATATGAAAAACTGTTTTTT | CASSRDRGYEKLFF
TRBJ1-2 | TRBV10-3 | - | - | TGTGCCATCAGTGACTCCGCAGGCATGGGAGAAGGCTACACCTTC | CAISDSAGMGEGYTF
TRBJ1-1 | TRBV29-1 | TRBD1 | few | TGCAGCGTTAAGGGACAGATTTTGAACACTGAAGCTTTCTTT | CSVKGQILNTEAFF
TRBJ2-7 | TRBV9 | TRBD1 | once | TGTGCCAGCAGCGTAACTGGGCAGGGGGCAGGCGAGCAGTACTTC | CASSVTGQGAGEQYF
TRBJ1-1 | TRBV7-8 | TRBD1 | - | TGTGCCAGCAGCTTTCGACAGGGCGCTGAAGCTTTCTTT | CASSFRQGAEAFF
TRBJ2-3 | TRBV5-1 | - | once | TGCGCCAGCAGTGTGCCAGACACCTCTCCCGATACGCAGTATTTT | CASSVPDTSPDTQYF
TRBJ1-1 | TRBV9 | TRBD1 | - | TGTGCCAGCAGCCCTCTCGACAGGGGGCTCGAGGCTTTCTTT | CASSPLDRGLEAFF
TRBJ1-4 | TRBV6-1 | - | few | TGTGCCAGCAGTGATAGGGGTTTGGATGAAAAACTGTTTTTT | CASSDRGLDEKLFF
TRBJ2-2 | TRBV6-5 | TRBD1 | - | TGTGCCAGCAGCTACCAGACAGGGCAGAACACCGGGGAGCTGTTTTTT | CASSYQTGQNTGELFF
TRBJ2-1 | TRBV7-6 | TRBD2 | - | TGTGCCAGCAGCTTAGGGGTAGCGGGGCTAAGCTCCTACAATGAGCAGTTCTTC | CASSLGVAGLSSYNEQFF
TRBJ1-5 | TRBV3-1/TRBV3-2 | - | - | TGTGCCAGCAGCCAACACATAGGGGATACCAATCAGCCCCAGCATTTT | CASSQHIGDTNQPQHF
TRBJ1-2 | TRBV19 | TRBD1 | - | TGTGCCAGTAGCCACCTGGACAGGCACTATGGCTACACCTTC | CASSHLDRHYGYTF
TRBJ2-7 | TRBV5-1 | - | - | TGCGCCAGCAGCTTGGATGCGGGGGCTGACATATACGAGCAGTACTTC | CASSLDAGADIYEQYF
TRBJ2-7 | TRBV10-3 | - | - | TGTGCCATCAGTGAGCCCGGGACATGGCAGTACTTC | CAISEPGTWQYF
TRBJ1-1 | TRBV5-1 | TRBD1 | once | TGCGCCAGCAGCTCATCCGGGACAGGGGTTCTCACTGAAGCTTTCTTT | CASSSSGTGVLTEAFF
TRBJ1-2 | TRBV19 | - | few | TGTGCCAGTAGTTGGGGCCAGGGTATCGGGAACTATGGCTACACCTTC | CASSWGQGIGNYGYTF
TRBJ2-7 | TRBV5-1 | TRBD1 | - | TGCGCCAGCAGCTTGGAACAGGGGGCCTACGAGCAGTACTTC | CASSLEQGAYEQYF
TRBJ2-3 | TRBV11-2 | TRBD2 | - | TGTGCCAGCAGCATATGGACTAGCGGAACAGATACGCAGTATTTT | CASSIWTSGTDTQYF
TRBJ1-2 | TRBV7-9 | TRBD1 | few | TGTGCCAGCAGCTCAATAGCGGGGGACAGGGGCGACTCCTATGGCTACACCTTC | CASSSIAGDRGDSYGYTF
TRBJ1-5 | TRBV5-1 | TRBD1 | - | TGCGCCAGCAGCCTGGGAGCGCAGGGGGGACAGCCCCAGCATTTT | CASSLGAQGGQPQHF
TRBJ1-2 | TRBV19 | TRBD1 | - | TGTGCCAGTAGTGTGACCGGGACAGGGGTTTCCAATGGCTACACCTTC | CASSVTGTGVSNGYTF
TRBJ2-2 | TRBV3-1/TRBV3-2 | - | - | TGTGCCAGCAGCCCTCTCCGACAAGACACCGGGGAGCTGTTTTTT | CASSPLRQDTGELFF
TRBJ1-6 | TRBV4-3 | TRBD1 | - | TGCGCCAGCAGCCAAGCAGGGGGCTCTTCACCCCTCCACTTT | CASSQAGGSSPLHF
TRBJ1-1 | TRBV10-1 | TRBD1 | - | TGCGCCAGCAGTGAGTCCATAGGACAGGGTGATGAAGCTTTCTTT | CASSESIGQGDEAFF
TRBJ2-5 | TRBV4-1 | TRBD2 | - | TGCGCCAGCAGCCAATCCCCGGGAGGCAATCAAGAGACCCAGTACTTC | CASSQSPGGNQETQYF
TRBJ2-3 | TRBV19 | TRBD1 | - | TGTGCCAGTAGTCTAAGGACAGGGGGCAACTCATTTCCAGATACGCAGTATTTT | CASSLRTGGNSFPDTQYF
TRBJ2-1 | TRBV3-1/TRBV3-2 | TRBD2 | - | TGTGCCAGCAGCCTAGCGGGAGACTACAATGAGCAGTTCTTC | CASSLAGDYNEQFF
TRBJ2-1 | TRBV5-1 | TRBD2 | - | TGCGCCAGCAGTCTGGGGACTAACAACTACAATGAGCAGTTCTTC | CASSLGTNNYNEQFF
TRBJ2-6 | TRBV2 | - | - | TGTGCCAGCACCTTAGTCCGCACTGGGGCCAACGTCCTGACTTTC | CASTLVRTGANVLTF
TRBJ2-2 | TRBV9 | - | - | TGTGCCAGCAGCGTAGGATCAGGGGCCGGGGAGCTGTTTTTT | CASSVGSGAGELFF
TRBJ1-1 | TRBV14 | - | - | TGTGCCAGCAGCCAAGATGGGCACCAGGGGTATATGAACACTGAAACTTTCTTT | CASSQDGHQGYMNTETFF
TRBJ2-7 | TRBV6-2/TRBV6-3 | TRBD1 | - | TGTGCCAGCAGTTACCTGGGACAGGGAATGTTCTACGAGCAGTACTTC | CASSYLGQGMFYEQYF
TRBJ2-7 | TRBV19 | - | - | TGTGCCAGTACAGGGAAGAATCGAGGCGAGCAGTACTTC | CASTGKNRGEQYF
TRBJ1-5 | TRBV7-8 | - | - | TGTGCCAGCAGCTTAGACGGGCCAGGGAATCAGCCCCAGCATTTT | CASSLDGPGNQPQHF
TRBJ2-1 | TRBV3-1/TRBV3-2 | - | - | TGTGCCAGCAGCCAAACAAGGACTGGCTACAATGAGCAGTTCTTC | CASSQTRTGYNEQFF
TRBJ1-5 | TRBV3-1/TRBV3-2 | - | - | TGTGCCAGCAGCCAAGGGCTCCAGGGTCATCAGCCCCAGCATTTT | CASSQGLQGHQPQHF
TRBJ2-2 | TRBV10-3 | TRBD1 | - | TGTGCCATCAGTGGGACAGGGGTTCTAGTTGCCACCGGGGAGCTGTTTTTT | CAISGTGVLVATGELFF
TRBJ2-7 | TRBV7-9 | TRBD2 | - | TGTGCCAGCGAGGGACTAGCGGGGGCCGACGAGCAGTACTTC | CASEGLAGADEQYF
TRBJ1-2 | TRBV29-1 | - | - | TGCAGCGTTGAGACCGGCAGGAACTATGGCTACACCTTC | CSVETGRNYGYTF
TRBJ2-5 | TRBV3-1/TRBV3-2 | TRBD2 | - | TGTGCCAGCAGCCGTCCCACTAGCGGGAGGGGACAGACCCAGTACTTC | CASSRPTSGRGQTQYF